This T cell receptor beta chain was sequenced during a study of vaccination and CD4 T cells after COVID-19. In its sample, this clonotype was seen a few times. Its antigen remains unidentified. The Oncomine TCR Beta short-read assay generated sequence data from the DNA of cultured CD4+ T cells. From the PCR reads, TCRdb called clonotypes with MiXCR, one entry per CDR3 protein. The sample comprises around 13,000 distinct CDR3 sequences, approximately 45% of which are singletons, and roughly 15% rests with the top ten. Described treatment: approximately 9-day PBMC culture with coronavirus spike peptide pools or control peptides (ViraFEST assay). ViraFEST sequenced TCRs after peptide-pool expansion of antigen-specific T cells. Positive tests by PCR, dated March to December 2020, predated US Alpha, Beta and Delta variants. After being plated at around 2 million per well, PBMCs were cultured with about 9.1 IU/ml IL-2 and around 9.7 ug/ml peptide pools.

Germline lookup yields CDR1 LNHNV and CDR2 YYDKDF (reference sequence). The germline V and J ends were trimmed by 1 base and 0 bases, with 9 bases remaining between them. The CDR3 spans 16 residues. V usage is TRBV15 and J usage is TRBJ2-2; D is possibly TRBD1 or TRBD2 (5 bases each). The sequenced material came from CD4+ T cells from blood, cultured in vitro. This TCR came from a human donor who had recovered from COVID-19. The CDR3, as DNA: TGTGCCACCAGCAGAGGCCCGGGGCCGAACACCGGGGAGCTGTTTTTT. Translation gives CATSRGPGPNTGELFF.